This T cell receptor (beta chain) was identified during a study of cytomegalovirus exposure and HLA in healthy donors (dated by TCRdb to 2015 to 2018). For the study in its entirety: An earlier analysis of some 500 of the donors reported 250 to 350 Gb of sequence data and roughly 100 million unique TCR beta sequences from about 180 million T cells. Among the approximately 430 genotyped donors, more than 70% belonged to the genetic ancestry cluster associated with self-reported Caucasian donors. In an earlier analysis of 500 to 650 of the donors, high-throughput TCR beta sequencing was used to judge whether each TCR beta V gene segment behaved as functional or pseudogenic. A later genetic analysis took genome-wide SNP genotypes for about three fifths of the roughly 670 donors and used that subset as a discovery cohort. Every discovery cohort repertoire had been produced on one sequencing platform. Donor age, sex, ethnicity and CMV serostatus were collected together with the repertoire data. Approximately 300 gigabases of sequencing data and tens of millions of unique TCR sequences were included in an early release covering roughly 700 HLA-typed donors. Across some 400 genotyped donors of the cohort, an average of roughly 230,000 unique TCR beta nucleotide sequences per donor were sequenced, and roughly a sixth of those sequences were non-productive. A later analysis re-analyzed previously published TCR beta repertoires from approximately 670 donors and added high-resolution HLA genotyping to study TCR occurrence patterns. About 5 DR-DQ haplotypes were handled as single units for association and clustering, since linkage in the cohort was strong. A separate validation cohort of roughly 110 different subjects was used in addition to the approximately 610-subject first cohort. Both class I and class II loci were covered by HLA typing, at four-digit resolution. Rather than using new phenotypic data, the later analysis identified candidate immune exposures from TCR beta sequences and from how often those sequences occurred across donors. Typing coverage varied by locus: roughly 620-640 donors for A, B, C, DRB1 and DQB1; some 520 for DQA1; approximately 570 for DPA1; around 490 for DPB1. Using immunosequencing, the study profiled T cell repertoires from 500 to 800 subjects and related those repertoires to cytomegalovirus serostatus. The study aimed to test whether cataloging public T cell receptors could reveal signatures of past pathogen exposure. The study combined high-throughput TCR immunosequencing, statistical association of individual TCRs with disease status, and machine learning to predict cytomegalovirus infection status.

The CDR3 spans 16 residues, from the cysteine through the phenylalanine. Only the CDR3 region is kept as DNA, spanning 48 bases read in frame from base 1. Based on the germline V gene, the CDR1 and CDR2 sequences are MNHNS and SASEGT. General findings and caveats noted by the study authors: The classifier was reported to diagnose cytomegalovirus status with high specificity and sensitivity in both the original and validation cohorts. Roughly uniform sequencing depth across donors was assumed in presence/absence analyses, although this assumption may not hold. Because HLA typing was unavailable for some donors at each locus, only the typed subset was used in association tests. The study listed 164 TCR beta chains as associated with cytomegalovirus. Specific HLA alleles were associated with 16,951 TCR beta sequences at a false discovery rate of 0.05 in a later analysis. In vitro tests confirmed that a few of the cytomegalovirus-associated TCR beta chains recognize cytomegalovirus antigens. Some IMGT-functional V segments, including TRBV6-2 and TRBV6-3, could not be distinguished by the 87-base-pair reads and were therefore excluded. In a later genetic analysis, fewer N-insertions in productive TCRs were reported among donors in an Asian-associated ancestry cluster than the 666-donor mean. In a later analysis, several top co-occurrence clusters were reported to appear linked to parvovirus B19, influenza, CMV and Epstein-Barr virus. Linkage disequilibrium might explain the correlated functional status among segregating V segments, but an unknown experimental factor could not be ruled out. An earlier analysis of approximately 570 of the donors showed that most TCR beta V segments appeared in productive rearrangements either about 90% or about 30% of the time, which broadly matched IMGT annotations. A cluster of highly shared sequence variants was judged likely to represent a technical artifact of the sequencing pipeline. When HLA alleles, especially DR and DQ, strongly co-occurred, TCR associations were difficult to assign to individual alleles. According to the authors, the approach could potentially be generalized to other disease states and immunological phenotypes. In a later analysis, most CMV-associated TCR beta chains were found to appear HLA-restricted, with HLA associations seemingly driven largely by CMV exposure. In this cohort, only TCR beta chains were sequenced, and detectable features were limited by the absence of alpha or paired-chain data. Across donors, most TCR sequences were observed very rarely, whereas some public TCRs were present in many individuals. In a later analysis, HLA-associated TCR beta chains were found to be more clonally expanded and to have lower generation probabilities than equally common non-associated chains. According to a later analysis, TCR association rates differed among HLA loci, with DRB1 alleles showing the most associated TCRs and HLA-C alleles showing the fewest. CMV serostatus was the only immune exposure information available for the cohort. Fewer than 20 rarely observed V segments, including chromosome 9 orphons, were excluded from the earlier analysis of almost 600 of the donors because counts were too low. A further reported finding was that TCR beta sequences accurately predicted the HLA-A and HLA-B alleles for most subjects in the first cohort. An association between a missense DCLRE1C variant and V-gene and J-gene trimming of TCR beta chains was found in a later genetic analysis and replicated in an independent cohort.

Comments on this clone: Its specific antigen is unknown. Relative to the germline gene, one junction end is altered; a read error may explain this.

In total, over 600 healthy bone marrow donors made up the cohort. All cohort members were sampled while nominally healthy, although unrecorded immune exposures were likely present. The donor tested CMV seropositive, placing the donor among the approximately 310 seropositive members of the cohort. Every donor gave a peripheral blood sample, and the peripheral blood mononuclear cells from that sample were used for TCR beta sequencing. Genomic DNA was extracted from the blood cell samples with the Qiagen DNeasy Blood Extraction Kit. Library generation was performed with the immunoSEQ multiplex PCR assay. A mixture of 60 forward primers for TCR Vbeta segments and 13 reverse primers for TCR Jbeta segments was used in the multiplex PCR. The CDR3 region of rearranged TCR beta genes was amplified from genomic DNA by a multiplex PCR assay. The Illumina HiSeq System was used to sequence the amplified TCR beta libraries as 87-base-pair reads. In the source study's methods: A later analysis counted tens of millions of unique TCR beta chains across the 670 or so repertoires, and some 12 million of these chains were shared by at least two donors. Raw reads were error-corrected and collapsed into unique sequences by a nearest-neighbor algorithm in which closely related sequences were merged to remove PCR and sequencing errors. V, D and J gene segments were assigned by aligning CDR3 sequences to IMGT reference sequences. For a sequence to be retained, at least a six-nucleotide match to both a V gene segment and a J gene segment was required. Rearrangements were called productive when the CDR3 lacked stop codons and stayed in frame with V and J; all others were non-productive. CDR3 was defined according to IMGT convention as the region running from the second conserved V-encoded cysteine to the conserved J-encoded phenylalanine. The earlier analysis of about 570 of the donors excluded any sequence lacking an unambiguous match to a single V gene segment. In an earlier analysis of almost 600 of the donors, a V segment was called functional when productive rearrangements were above 56.7%, and segregating when the standard deviation between donors exceeded 5%. To diagnose cytomegalovirus status from the catalog of TCR beta chain sequences, a statistical classification framework was built. In a later analysis, TCR nucleotide sequences were compared against IMGT/GENE-DB human TR gene sequences so that V and J genes could be assigned. A later analysis assigned CDR3 sequences and most-parsimonious VDJ recombination scenarios with the TCRdist pipeline. A later analysis defined each TCR beta chain by its CDR3 amino acid sequence plus V-gene family, and excluded reads lacking a unique V-gene family. As a way to deal with suspected cross-contamination and a sequencing artifact, a later analysis dropped 592 nucleotide sequences that were highly shared and had low generation probability. For each public chain, a later analysis derived a clonal expansion index from normalized ranks of inferred template counts within each repertoire. Generation probabilities in a later analysis came from a VDJ recombination model fitted to out-of-frame rearrangements, and those results were checked against IGoR. In a later analysis, hypergeometric tests were used to score TCR-TCR, TCR-HLA and TCR-CMV co-occurrence, with a repertoire-size bias correction applied to TCR pairs. In a later analysis, false discovery rates were estimated by permuting HLA or CMV assignments 20 times. A later analysis grouped co-occurring TCRs with DBSCAN, adding TCRdist sequence similarity when clustering within HLA-allele-positive subsets. Repertoires with fewer than 30,000 or more than 120,000 public chains were left out of co-occurrence clustering, as were about five repertoires with anomalous nucleotide sharing. TCRdb holds this immuneACCESS table with in-frame rearrangements only. Some clones are missing; in checked studies, unresolved V genes explain under half, and the rest has no known cause. V and J calls plus clone size are reproduced from that table; the DNA served to infer D and trimming. The sample table holds some 170,000 clones, of which more than 60% were seen once. More than 3.5% of the sample lies in the top ten.

The chain was built from TRBV6-1 and TRBJ1-2, with 9 bases aligning to TRBD1. The sample taken for sequencing was PBMCs. The origin of this receptor is a woman aged 55-70 years in good health and CMV-seropositive. CDR3 reads: CASREAGTGRNYGYTF. In nucleotides, the sequence is TGTGCCAGCAGAGAAGCCGGGACAGGGAGGAACTATGGCTACACCTTC.